The 25 T cell receptor beta chains given below trace back to one sample, sequenced in a study of T cells in Graves' hyperthyroidism and ophthalmopathy. Amplification targeted TCR beta CDR3 regions from RNA transcripts. Primed by the HTBI set, a first-round RT-PCR was run on the TCR CDR3. Via MiXCR, TCRdb re-called the multiplex PCR reads, giving one row per CDR3 protein. The table has 550,000 to 650,000 distinct CDR3 sequences, approximately 14% seen once. The sequenced sample was blood. Receptors originate from a woman between 25 and 40 years old with Graves' hyperthyroidism that later progressed to Graves' ophthalmopathy.

There are many counts of this clonotype. The V gene is TRBV11-2, the J gene TRBJ1-2; 7 positions agree with TRBD1. The CDR3 has 13 residues. V lost 5 bases, J lost 10 bases, and 10 bases stayed unmatched. Germline-derived CDR1 and CDR2 are SGHAT and FQNNGV. The CDR3 DNA is TGTGCCAGCAGCCCACCGGGACAGTTATCCTACACCTTC. It codes for CASSPPGQLSYTF.

This clonotype was seen many times. V and J are TRBV28 and TRBJ1-2; possibly TRBD1 for D (5 bases). Germline V CDR1 and CDR2: MDHEN, SYDVKM. CDR3 length equals 13 residues. V lost 5 bases to trimming and J lost 6 bases, with 13 bases between them. CDR3 sequence: CASSTDPGHGYTF. CDR3 in DNA: TGTGCCAGCAGTACCGACCCGGGACATGGCTACACCTTC.

Ten or more counts support this clonotype. The chain is built from TRBV2 and TRBJ2-3, with 9 positions matching TRBD1. The germline gives CDR1 SNHLY, CDR2 FYNNEI. J gave up 1 base and V 4 bases, and 6 bases lay outside the gene matches. The CDR3 spans 16 residues. The chain's CDR3 is CASSAGTGIGTDTQYF. As DNA, the CDR3 is TGTGCCAGCAGTGCCGGGACAGGGATTGGCACAGATACGCAGTATTTT.

In this sample, this clonotype turned up a few times. J is TRBJ2-1 and V is TRBV7-9, with 9 bases matching TRBD1. The V segment lost 4 bases and the J segment 2 bases; nucleotides outside the gene matches: 3. The germline V gene encodes CDR1 SEHNR and CDR2 FQNEAQ (reference sequence). The CDR3 runs to 15 residues. The CDR3 DNA sequence: TGTGCCAGCAGCTATAGACAGGGGGCCTACAATGAGCAGTTCTTC. Protein product: CASSYRQGAYNEQFF.

This clonotype appeared many times. This chain joins TRBV24-1 and TRBJ2-5; maybe TRBD2 (6 bases). V lost 2 bases, J lost 3 bases, and 12 bases lay in between. This CDR3 has 15 residues. CDR1 KGHDR and CDR2 SFDVKD come from the germline V gene. The CDR3 DNA is TGTGCCACCAGTGATTGGGGGGAGATGGAAGAGACCCAGTACTTC. It encodes CATSDWGEMEETQYF.

This chain joins TRBV5-8 and TRBJ1-1; 10 positions agree with TRBD1. V gave up 0 bases and J gave up 7 bases; unmatched junction bases: 3. This CDR3 is 14 amino acids long. Germline lookup yields CDR1 SGHTS and CDR2 YDEGEE. CDR3 in amino acids: CASSLEGTGVEAFF. The CDR3, as DNA: TGTGCCAGCAGCTTGGAAGGGACAGGGGTTGAAGCTTTCTTT.

This clonotype was found many times. The J gene is TRBJ1-2, the V gene TRBV18; D not resolved. CDR1 and CDR2 (germline): KGHSH, LQKENI. Trimming left V 4 bases short and J 3 bases short, with 3 bases between. The CDR3 contains 11 residues. The CDR3 region is CASSRDYGYTF. The CDR3 nucleotides are TGTGCCAGCTCACGGGACTATGGCTACACCTTC.

This chain joins TRBV3-1 and TRBJ1-4; TRBD1 matches 9 bases. V trimming: 6 bases; J trimming: 4 bases; junction bases outside the gene matches: 3. Germline CDR1 reads LGHDT; CDR2 reads YNNKEL (reference sequence). CDR3 size: 14 residues. The CDR3 nucleotides read TGTGCCAGCAGGGGACAGGGTCTTAATGAAAAACTGTTTTTT. This translates into CASRGQGLNEKLFF.

This clonotype was recorded many times. This sequence joins TRBV11-3 and TRBJ1-1; D not certain. The V end was cut by 0 bases, the J end by 3 bases, with 8 bases between. Germline V gene lookup returns CDR1 SGHNT and CDR2 YENEEA. The CDR3 extends over 14 amino acids. This CDR3 is CASSLEWTDTEAFF. CDR3 sequence (DNA): TGTGCCAGCAGCTTAGAGTGGACGGACACTGAAGCTTTCTTT.

This clonotype was observed at least ten times. The chain employs TRBV3-1 and TRBJ2-1; the D gene could be TRBD1 or TRBD2 (5 bases each). With 2 bases removed from V and 4 bases from J, the gap between germline ends came to 12 bases. The CDR3 covers 15 residues. Germline V CDR1 and CDR2: LGHDT, YNNKEL (reference sequence). The DNA for the CDR3 is TGTGCCAGCAGCCAACAGGGAGTTCGGTACAATGAGCAGTTCTTC. Protein: CASSQQGVRYNEQFF.

This clonotype was recorded many times. The genes are TRBV6-1 and TRBJ1-3; D perhaps matches TRBD1 (5 bases). The V and J ends lost 4 bases and 8 bases respectively, with 15 bases between them. The CDR3 has 14 amino acids. CDR1 is MNHNS and CDR2 is SASEGT in the germline V gene. The CDR3 loop reads CASSAQLLGDTIYF. The CDR3 region has the DNA TGTGCCAGCAGTGCCCAACTTCTGGGGGACACCATATATTTT.

This clonotype has at least ten counts. The rearrangement links TRBV27 to TRBJ2-7; 9 bases are shared with TRBD2. CDR3 length: 16 amino acids. J was trimmed by 1 base and V by 0 bases; bases with no gene match: 4. The germline gives CDR1 MNHEY, CDR2 SMNVEV (reference sequence). CDR3 sequence (DNA): TGTGCCAGCAGTTTATCTATCCTAGCGGGGTCCTACGAGCAGTACTTC. This translates into CASSLSILAGSYEQYF.

Of note for this clonotype: A much larger clone differs by one base, so this may be a read error. J is TRBJ1-2 and V is TRBV7-2, with D possibly TRBD1 on 5 matching bases. This CDR3 is 13 amino acids long. Trimming took 4 bases from V and 4 from J, leaving 10 bases between them. Germline V lookup: CDR1 SGHTA, CDR2 FQGNSA. The CDR3 is CASSYGAIYGYTF. The DNA of the CDR3 is TGTGCCAGCAGCTACGGGGCCATCTATGGCTACACCTTC.

In its sample, this clonotype was seen a few times. A read error may be the cause here, since a much bigger clone is one base away. The V gene is TRBV30, the J gene TRBJ2-4, with D tentatively TRBD1 (6 bases). Germline V CDR1 and CDR2: GTSNPN, SVGIG (reference sequence). V lost 4 bases to trimming and J lost 11 bases, with 15 bases between them. The length of the CDR3 is 12 residues. DNA for the CDR3: TGTGCCTGGAAGTCGGACAGCAACGTTCAGTACTTC. Protein product: CAWKSDSNVQYF.

This clonotype appeared many times. V and J are TRBV27 and TRBJ1-2; weak D call: TRBD1 (5 bases). Germline V CDR1 and CDR2: MNHEY, SMNVEV (reference sequence). The V gene lost 9 bases and the J gene lost 6 bases, with 17 bases spanning the gap. CDR3 length: 13 residues. The CDR3 DNA is TGTGCCAGTCAAAAAAGGGGTATCGATGGCTACACCTTC. Protein sequence: CASQKRGIDGYTF.

This clonotype was counted many times. V usage is TRBV30 and J usage is TRBJ1-4, with TRBD1 matching over 8 bases. From germline, CDR1 is GTSNPN and CDR2 SVGIG (reference sequence). The CDR3 length is 15 residues. J was trimmed by 2 bases and V by 2 bases; bases with no gene match: 4. CDR3 bases: TGTGCCTGGAGTCCCCAGGGGGCGACTAATGAAAAACTGTTTTTT. Translating gives CAWSPQGATNEKLFF.

The chain recombines TRBV12-3 or TRBV12-4 with TRBJ2-5; D gene unclear. Trimming took off 5 bases at V and 2 bases at J, with 18 bases between the two ends. This CDR3 is 16 amino acids long. The CDR3 sequence: CASSRGSGVEQETQYF. CDR3 DNA: TGTGCCAGCAGTCGAGGCAGTGGTGTAGAACAAGAGACCCAGTACTTC.

The chain joins TRBV11-2 to TRBJ2-2; D is undetermined. The V gene lost 3 bases and the J gene lost 6 bases, with 14 bases spanning the gap. There are 15 residues in the CDR3. From germline, CDR1 is SGHAT and CDR2 FQNNGV. The CDR3 coding sequence is TGTGCCAGCAGCTTTTCACGTAGAGAAGCCGGGGAGCTGTTTTTT. Amino acids: CASSFSRREAGELFF.

Ten or more counts support this clonotype. The rearrangement joins TRBV7-2 to TRBJ2-7, with D perhaps matching TRBD2 (6 bases). Germline V CDR1 and CDR2: SGHTA, FQGNSA. The CDR3 consists of 15 residues. The V end was cut by 5 bases, the J end by 0 bases, with 14 bases between. The CDR3 reads CASSPGGTFSYEQYF. DNA of the CDR3: TGTGCCAGCAGCCCTGGGGGGACCTTCTCCTACGAGCAGTACTTC.

This clonotype has only a few counts. CDR3 loop: CASERASSSYNSPLHF. The CDR3 DNA follows: TGTGCCTCGGAGAGGGCCTCAAGCTCCTATAATTCACCCCTCCACTTT. V usage is TRBV30 and J usage is TRBJ1-6; D remains unclear. The CDR3 consists of 16 residues. V was pared by 7 bases and J by 0 bases, with 16 bases between. CDR1 is GTSNPN and CDR2 is SVGIG in the germline V gene (reference sequence).

This clonotype was detected ten times or more. The chain combines TRBV28 with TRBJ2-2, with D perhaps given as TRBD1 or TRBD2 (5 bases each). Germline V lookup: CDR1 MDHEN, CDR2 SYDVKM. The CDR3 is 15 residues long. The V end was cut by 3 bases, the J end by 3 bases, with 11 bases between. CDR3 amino acids: CASSFRGTYTGELFF. CDR3 in DNA: TGTGCCAGCAGTTTTCGGGGCACCTACACCGGGGAGCTGTTTTTT.

Many counts were recorded for this clonotype. The chain carries TRBV18 and TRBJ2-3; 8 positions match TRBD1. CDR1 and CDR2 from the germline V gene are KGHSH and LQKENI. V was clipped by 3 bases and J by 2 bases; unmatched bases: 7. CDR3 length: 16 amino acids. The CDR3 region is CASSPRTGKNTDTQYF. In DNA, the CDR3 is TGTGCCAGCTCACCCAGGACAGGGAAAAACACAGATACGCAGTATTTT.

This clonotype was observed at least ten times. This chain joins TRBV20-1 and TRBJ2-5; D not certain. Trimming left V 3 bases short and J 0 bases short, with 8 bases between. CDR3 length: 13 residues. CDR1 is DFQATT, CDR2 SNEGSKA, per germline (reference sequence). The CDR3 DNA is TGCAGTGCTAGCGGGCCAGACCAAGAGACCCAGTACTTC. It encodes CSASGPDQETQYF.

Ten or more counts support this clonotype. V gene TRBV6-1 combines with J gene TRBJ1-1, with D possibly TRBD1 on 5 matching bases. The CDR3 has 15 residues. The germline V gene encodes CDR1 MNHNS and CDR2 SASEGT. V was cut by 5 bases and J by 1 base, with 14 bases left in between. Written as DNA, the CDR3 is TGTGCCAGCAGTCACAGACAGTCAACGAACACTGAAGCTTTCTTT. It is translated as CASSHRQSTNTEAFF.

This clonotype has ten or more counts. This chain uses TRBV3-1 with TRBJ1-2; no clear D gene. This CDR3 has 14 amino acids. Germline V gene lookup returns CDR1 LGHDT and CDR2 YNNKEL (reference sequence). The V gene lost 0 bases and the J gene lost 3 bases, with 8 bases spanning the gap. CDR3 bases: TGTGCCAGCAGCCAAGACCATAGCGACTATGGCTACACCTTC. It yields the protein CASSQDHSDYGYTF.